The clone carrying this TCR beta chain was recorded a few times. Mismatch with germline at one junction end may stem from a read error. Germline assignment: CDR1 KGHDR and CDR2 SFDVKD. CDR3 length equals 9 residues. The data were obtained in a study of blood T cell repertoires in COVID-19. Using immunoSEQ multiplex PCR, the repertoire was profiled, and TCRdb retains in-frame clones only, with some absent. The sample lists under 95,000 clones, 83% seen once, with 25% to 35% in the top ten. The J gene is TRBJ1-2, the V gene TRBV24-1, with a possible D match to TRBD1 (6 bases). The receptor's source is an elderly woman with acute or convalescent COVID-19. The sample comprised peripheral blood. CDR3 DNA sequence: TGTGCCACCAGCGGGACAATCCTTTTC. Residues: CATSGTILF.